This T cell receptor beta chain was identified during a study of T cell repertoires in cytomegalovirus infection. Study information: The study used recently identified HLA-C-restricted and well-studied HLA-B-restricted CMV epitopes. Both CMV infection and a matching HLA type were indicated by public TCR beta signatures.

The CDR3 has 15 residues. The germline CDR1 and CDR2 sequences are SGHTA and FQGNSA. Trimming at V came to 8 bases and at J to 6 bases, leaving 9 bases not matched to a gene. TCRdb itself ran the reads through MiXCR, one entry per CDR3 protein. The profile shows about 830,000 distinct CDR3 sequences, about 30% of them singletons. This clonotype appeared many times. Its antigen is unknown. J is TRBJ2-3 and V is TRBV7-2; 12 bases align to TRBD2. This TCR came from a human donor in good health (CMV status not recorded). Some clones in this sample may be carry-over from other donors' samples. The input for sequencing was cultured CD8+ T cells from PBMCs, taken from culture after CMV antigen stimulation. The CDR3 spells CASPSSGGVLDTQYF. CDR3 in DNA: TGTGCCAGCCCCTCTAGCGGGGGGGTGTTGGATACGCAGTATTTT.